The 23 T cell receptor beta chains presented below share a single source sample, sequenced in a study of blood T cell repertoires in COVID-19. Assay used: immunoSEQ multiplex PCR; TCRdb lists only in-frame clones, some missing. The sample includes around 450,000 clones, about nine tenths of them seen just once. Sample: PBMCs or T cells enriched from blood (not recorded which). These receptor sequences come from a woman under 30 who had recovered from COVID-19.

J is TRBJ1-1 and V is TRBV30, with TRBD1 identical over 7 bases. CDR1 GTSNPN and CDR2 SVGIG come from the germline V gene (reference sequence). The ends lost 0 bases at V and 5 bases at J; junction bases unmatched: 15. The CDR3 runs to 17 residues. The CDR3: CAWSVTGTVFEVTEAFF. The CDR3 DNA reads TGTGCCTGGAGTGTAACCGGGACAGTTTTTGAGGTTACTGAAGCTTTCTTT. The complete variable domain, with remaining parts taken from reference TRBV30 and TRBJ1-1, reads SQTIHQWPATLVQPVGSPLSLECTVEGTSNPNLYWYRQAAGRGLQLLFYSVGIGQISSEVPQNLSASRPQDRQFILSSKKLLLSDSGFYLCAWSVTGTVFEVTEAFFGQGTRLTVV.

The rearrangement links TRBV5-1 to TRBJ1-2, with 7 bases aligning to TRBD1. CDR3 length equals 16 residues. V shed 5 bases, J shed 0 bases, and the junction held 10 bases outside the gene matches. Germline lookup yields CDR1 SGHRS and CDR2 YFSETQ. The CDR3 sequence: CASRLDSGTANYGYTF. The CDR3 nucleotides are TGCGCCAGCAGACTCGATTCCGGGACAGCTAACTATGGCTACACCTTC.

The chain uses TRBV7-9 and TRBJ2-7; D uncertain. Trimming pared 7 bases from V and 5 bases from J, leaving 12 bases between. Germline V gives CDR1 SEHNR, CDR2 FQNEAQ (reference sequence). This CDR3 spans 12 amino acids. CDR3 DNA: TGTGCCAGCACCCTCTGGAGTGACGAGCAGTACTTC. It translates to CASTLWSDEQYF.

This clone was found a few times. The rearrangement uses TRBV16 and TRBJ1-3; possibly TRBD1 for D (5 bases). Trimming removed 8 bases from V and 3 bases from J, with 11 bases in between. The germline V gene encodes CDR1 KGHSY and CDR2 FQNENV. The CDR3 contains 13 residues. The CDR3 region is CASGPTVGNTIYF. In DNA, the CDR3 is TGTGCCAGCGGGCCGACAGTTGGAAACACCATATATTTT.

The rearrangement links TRBV28 to TRBJ1-2, with 8 bases matching TRBD1. CDR1 and CDR2 from the germline V gene are MDHEN and SYDVKM. The CDR3 spans 18 residues. Trimming at V came to 0 bases and at J to 4 bases, leaving 13 bases not matched to a gene. The CDR3 loop is CASSLWLGQAELSYGYTF. The DNA for the CDR3 is TGTGCCAGCAGTTTATGGCTGGGACAGGCGGAACTGAGCTATGGCTACACCTTC.

The gene calls are TRBV10-3 and TRBJ2-1, with 15 bases aligning to TRBD2. This CDR3 is built from 17 residues. With 4 bases clipped from V and 4 bases from J, the junction kept 5 bases outside the gene matches. CDR1 is ENHRY, CDR2 SYGVKD, per germline. CDR3 amino acids: CAISGTSGGAWYNEQFF. The CDR3 DNA is TGTGCCATCAGTGGGACTAGCGGGGGGGCTTGGTACAATGAGCAGTTCTTC.

The chain is built from TRBV5-1 and TRBJ2-3; a possible D gene is TRBD2 (6 bases). Germline-derived CDR1 and CDR2 are SGHRS and YFSETQ. This CDR3 has 15 residues. Deletions cut 3 bases from V and 2 bases from J, with 13 bases between. CDR3: CASSSGLDDTDTQYF. DNA for the CDR3: TGCGCCAGCAGCTCGGGACTCGATGACACAGATACGCAGTATTTT.

The V and J genes are TRBV25-1 and TRBJ1-2; the match to TRBD1 covers 10 bases. V was clipped by 7 bases and J by 8 bases; unmatched bases: 4. Germline-derived CDR1 and CDR2 are MGHDK and SYGVNS. The CDR3 spans 12 residues. CDR3 protein: CASTGTGVGYTF. The CDR3 DNA reads TGTGCCAGCACCGGGACAGGGGTAGGCTACACCTTC.

The chain links TRBV11-2 to TRBJ2-1, with TRBD2 as a possible D gene (7 bases). CDR3 size: 17 residues. Trimming pared 5 bases from V and 4 bases from J, leaving 21 bases between. Germline CDR1 is SGHAT and CDR2 is FQNNGV. The CDR3 DNA reads as TGTGCCAGCAGCCTCAAGGTTGGGGCGGGGGCTTACAATGAGCAGTTCTTC. Its translation: CASSLKVGAGAYNEQFF.

J is TRBJ2-7 and V is TRBV6-5; D gene ambiguous. The CDR3 loop spans 14 amino acids. With 4 bases removed from V and 4 bases from J, the gap between germline ends came to 14 bases. Germline values: CDR1 MNHEY, CDR2 SVGAGI. CDR3 amino acids: CASSLGSQGYEQYF. The DNA of the CDR3 is TGTGCCAGCAGTTTGGGCTCCCAAGGTTACGAGCAGTACTTC.

The rearrangement uses TRBV5-1 and TRBJ2-5; possible D gene TRBD2, 6 bases. The germline V and J ends were trimmed by 3 bases and 3 bases, with 27 bases remaining between them. This CDR3 has 19 amino acids. Germline V CDR1 and CDR2: SGHRS, YFSETQ. The CDR3 nucleotides are TGCGCCAGCAGCTGGGACTTCCTCCCTGGTTCCGGCTTGAAAGAGACCCAGTACTTC. Translation: CASSWDFLPGSGLKETQYF.

This clone was recorded once. V and J are TRBV23-1 and TRBJ2-1; TRBD1 matches 8 bases. TRBV23-1 is classed as an ORF, of uncertain function. V lost 0 bases, J lost 5 bases, and 9 bases stayed unmatched. This CDR3 comprises 17 residues. The CDR3 sequence is CASSQSGNRGEDNEQFF. The CDR3 DNA reads as TGCGCCAGCAGTCAATCGGGAAACAGGGGGGAAGACAATGAGCAGTTCTTC.

This clone was detected only once. This rearrangement joins TRBV28 to TRBJ2-6; tentative D call: TRBD1 (6 bases). Trimming pared 1 base from V and 1 base from J, leaving 8 bases between. Germline V gives CDR1 MDHEN, CDR2 SYDVKM. The CDR3 covers 16 residues. The DNA for the CDR3 is TGTGCCAGCAGTTTATCCACAGGGTCTGGGGCCAACGTCCTGACTTTC. Its translation: CASSLSTGSGANVLTF.

This sequence joins TRBV5-5 and TRBJ1-3; D may be TRBD1 (6 bases). Trimming left V 4 bases short and J 0 bases short, with 17 bases between. This CDR3 has 17 amino acids. Germline CDR1 reads SGHKS; CDR2 reads YYEKEE (reference sequence). In DNA form, the CDR3 reads TGTGCCAGCAGCCTTCCTACCCAGGGGAACTCTGGAAACACCATATATTTT. Translating gives CASSLPTQGNSGNTIYF.

V and J are TRBV5-4 and TRBJ1-1; 8 bases fit TRBD1. After removal of 3 bases from V and 5 bases from J, the junction contained 9 bases not matched to a gene. Per the germline V gene, CDR1 is SGHNT and CDR2 is YYREEE (reference sequence). CDR3 length: 15 residues. The CDR3 loop is CASSSRDRGETEAFF. Written as DNA, the CDR3 is TGTGCCAGCAGCTCGCGAGACAGGGGCGAGACTGAAGCTTTCTTT.

The chain combines TRBV10-3 with TRBJ1-2; D gene ambiguous. CDR1 is ENHRY and CDR2 is SYGVKD in the germline V gene. This CDR3 is built from 15 residues. V was shortened by 0 bases and J by 6 bases, with 14 bases between the two germline ends. The CDR3 sequence is CAISESSGRMDGYTF. CDR3 nucleotides: TGTGCCATCAGTGAGTCGAGCGGCAGAATGGATGGCTACACCTTC.

V is TRBV25-1 and J is TRBJ1-2; TRBD1 matches 7 bases. Germline lookup yields CDR1 MGHDK and CDR2 SYGVNS. The CDR3 consists of 14 residues. V gave up 2 bases and J gave up 4 bases; unmatched junction bases: 4. Written as DNA, the CDR3 is TGTGCCAGCAGTGAAAACAGGGGCCTCTATGGCTACACCTTC. This codes for CASSENRGLYGYTF.

The gene calls are TRBV9 and TRBJ2-1, with TRBD2 matching 12 bases. J gave up 2 bases and V 3 bases, and 6 bases lay outside the gene matches. CDR3 size: 17 residues. Germline loops: CDR1 SGDLS, CDR2 YYNGEE. The CDR3 region is CASSASLAGGTYNEQFF. The CDR3 nucleotides are TGTGCCAGCAGCGCTTCTCTAGCGGGGGGGACCTACAATGAGCAGTTCTTC.

This chain uses TRBV19 with TRBJ2-1; 13 nucleotides match TRBD2. CDR1 and CDR2 (germline): LNHDA, SQIVND (reference sequence). CDR3 length equals 15 residues. V dropped 3 bases and J dropped 7; count of bases not matched to a gene: 3. CDR3 sequence: CASSMGLAGKNEQFF. Here the CDR3 DNA reads TGTGCCAGTAGTATGGGACTAGCGGGGAAGAATGAGCAGTTCTTC.

The chain uses TRBV28 and TRBJ1-6; D is unclear. The V end lost 7 bases, the J end lost 7 bases, and 11 bases lay between the germline ends. There are 13 residues in the CDR3. Germline V gene lookup returns CDR1 MDHEN and CDR2 SYDVKM. As DNA, the CDR3 is TGTGCCAGCACAGTACAGCCAAATTCACCCCTCCACTTT. Translation gives CASTVQPNSPLHF.

The V and J genes are TRBV6-6 and TRBJ1-6; D gene uncertain. The CDR3 sequence is 13 residues long. V was clipped by 6 bases and J by 7 bases, with 10 bases between them. CDR1 is MNHNY and CDR2 is SVGAGI in the germline V gene (reference sequence). The CDR3 here is CASSLGRNSPLHF. As DNA, the CDR3 is TGTGCCAGCAGCCTCGGGAGAAATTCACCCCTCCACTTT.

The V and J genes are TRBV5-1 and TRBJ1-2; no definite D call. Trimming left V 3 bases short and J 3 bases short, with 12 bases between. The CDR3 length is 14 residues. Germline CDR1 reads SGHRS; CDR2 reads YFSETQ. The CDR3 region has the DNA TGCGCCAGCAGCTCAGGAGGCTCAGACTATGGCTACACCTTC. It specifies CASSSGGSDYGYTF.

The rearrangement joins TRBV28 to TRBJ1-2; 8 nucleotides agree with TRBD1. The CDR3 is 15 amino acids. J gave up 5 bases and V 4 bases, and 9 bases lay outside the gene matches. Per the germline V gene, CDR1 is MDHEN and CDR2 is SYDVKM. The CDR3 sequence is CASSSLDRALYGYTF. DNA for the CDR3: TGTGCCAGCAGTTCCCTGGACAGGGCTTTGTATGGCTACACCTTC.